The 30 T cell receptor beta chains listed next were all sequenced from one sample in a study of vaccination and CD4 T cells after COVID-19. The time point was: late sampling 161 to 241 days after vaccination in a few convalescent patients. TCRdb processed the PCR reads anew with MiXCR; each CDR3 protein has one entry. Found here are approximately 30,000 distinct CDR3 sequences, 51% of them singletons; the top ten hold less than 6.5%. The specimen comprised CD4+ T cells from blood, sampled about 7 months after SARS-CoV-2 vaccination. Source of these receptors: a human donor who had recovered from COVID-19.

CDR3 sequence reads: CASSLRVNTEAFF. The DNA of the CDR3 is TGTGCCAGCAGCTTGAGAGTGAACACTGAAGCTTTCTTT. The chain is built from TRBV11-3 and TRBJ1-1, with no clear D. Trimming left V 3 bases short and J 0 bases short, with 5 bases between. The CDR3 runs to 13 residues. The V gene's germline CDR1 is SGHNT and CDR2 YENEEA.

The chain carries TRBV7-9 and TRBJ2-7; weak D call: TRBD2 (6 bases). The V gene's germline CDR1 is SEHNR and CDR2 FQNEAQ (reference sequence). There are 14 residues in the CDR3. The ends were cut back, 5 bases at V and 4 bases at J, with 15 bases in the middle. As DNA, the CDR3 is TGTGCCAGCAGCGCGGGACTTACTTTTTACGAGCAGTACTTC. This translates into CASSAGLTFYEQYF.

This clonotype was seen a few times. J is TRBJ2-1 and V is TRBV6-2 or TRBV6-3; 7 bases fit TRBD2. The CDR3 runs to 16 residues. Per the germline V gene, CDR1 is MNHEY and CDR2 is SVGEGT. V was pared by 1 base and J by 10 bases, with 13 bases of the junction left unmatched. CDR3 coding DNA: TGTGCCAGCAGTTACTATGGGGGAGGGCCATTGGTCGAGCAGTTCTTC. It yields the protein CASSYYGGGPLVEQFF.

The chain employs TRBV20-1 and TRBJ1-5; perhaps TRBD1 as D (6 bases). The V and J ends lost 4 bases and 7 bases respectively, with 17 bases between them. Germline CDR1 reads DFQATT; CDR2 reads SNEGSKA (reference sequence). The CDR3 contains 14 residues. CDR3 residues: CSAKPGQESQPQHF. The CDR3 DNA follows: TGCAGTGCTAAACCGGGACAAGAATCACAGCCCCAGCATTTT.

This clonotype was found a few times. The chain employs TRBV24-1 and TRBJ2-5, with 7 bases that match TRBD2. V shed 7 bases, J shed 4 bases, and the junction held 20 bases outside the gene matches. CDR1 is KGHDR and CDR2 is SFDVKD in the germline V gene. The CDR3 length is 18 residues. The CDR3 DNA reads TGTGCCACCAGCATGAGTTCCCCTAGCGGAGCCCCCAGAGAGACCCAGTACTTC. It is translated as CATSMSSPSGAPRETQYF.

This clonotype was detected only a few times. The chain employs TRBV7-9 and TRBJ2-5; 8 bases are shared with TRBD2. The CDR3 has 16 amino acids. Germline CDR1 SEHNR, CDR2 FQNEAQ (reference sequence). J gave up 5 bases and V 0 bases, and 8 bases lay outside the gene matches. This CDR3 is CASSLARGLVAETQYF. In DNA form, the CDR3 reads TGTGCCAGCAGCTTAGCGCGGGGACTAGTCGCGGAGACCCAGTACTTC. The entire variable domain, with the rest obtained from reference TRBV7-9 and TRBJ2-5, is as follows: DTGVSQNPRHKITKRGQNVTFRCDPISEHNRLYWYRQTLGQGPEFLTYFQNEAQLEKSRLLSDRFSAERPKGSFSTLEIQRTEQGDSAMYLCASSLARGLVAETQYFGPGTRLLVL.

DNA of the CDR3: TGTGCCAGCAGGCCCTCGACCGGGACTAGCTCTGAGTCCCAAGAGACCCAGTACTTC. This sequence encodes CASRPSTGTSSESQETQYF. The gene calls are TRBV6-1 and TRBJ2-5; 9 positions agree with TRBD2. Germline V gives CDR1 MNHNS, CDR2 SASEGT. The CDR3 extends over 19 amino acids. Unmatched junction bases numbered 18, after V lost 6 bases and J lost 1 base.

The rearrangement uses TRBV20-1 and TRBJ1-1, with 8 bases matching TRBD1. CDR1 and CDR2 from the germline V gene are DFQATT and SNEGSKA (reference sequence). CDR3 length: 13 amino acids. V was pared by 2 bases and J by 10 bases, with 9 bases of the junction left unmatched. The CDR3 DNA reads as TGCAGTGCTAGAATCCGGGAACAGGGGGGAGCTTTCTTT. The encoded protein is CSARIREQGGAFF.

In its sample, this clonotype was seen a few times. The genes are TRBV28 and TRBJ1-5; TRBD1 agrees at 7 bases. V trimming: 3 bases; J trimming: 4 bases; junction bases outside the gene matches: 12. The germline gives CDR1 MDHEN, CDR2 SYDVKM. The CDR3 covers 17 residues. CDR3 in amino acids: CASSFGQEGLANQPQHF. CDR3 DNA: TGTGCCAGCAGTTTCGGACAGGAGGGTTTGGCAAATCAGCCCCAGCATTTT.

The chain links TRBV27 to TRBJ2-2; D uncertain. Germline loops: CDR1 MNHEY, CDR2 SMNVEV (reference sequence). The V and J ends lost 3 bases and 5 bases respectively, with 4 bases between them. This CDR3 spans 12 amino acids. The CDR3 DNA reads TGTGCCAGCAGTTTCTGGACCGGGGAGCTGTTTTTT. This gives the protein CASSFWTGELFF.

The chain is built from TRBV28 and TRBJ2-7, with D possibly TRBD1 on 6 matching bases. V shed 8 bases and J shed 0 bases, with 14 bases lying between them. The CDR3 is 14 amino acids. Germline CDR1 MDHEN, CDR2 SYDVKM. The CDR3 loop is CASGGQTSSYEQYF. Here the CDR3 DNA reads TGTGCCAGCGGTGGACAGACCAGCTCCTACGAGCAGTACTTC. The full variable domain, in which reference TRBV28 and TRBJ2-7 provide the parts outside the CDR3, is DVKVTQSSRYLVKRTGEKVFLECVQDMDHENMFWYRQDPGLGLRLIYFSYDVKMKEKGDIPEGYSVSREKKERFSLILESASTNQTSMYLCASGGQTSSYEQYFGPGTRLTVT.

The chain's CDR3 is CASSGDKNTEAFF. The CDR3 bases are TGTGCCAGCAGCGGGGACAAAAACACTGAAGCTTTCTTT. The chain carries TRBV21-1 and TRBJ1-1; the D call in the table, TRBD1, was not verified against the DNA. TRBV21-1 is reported as a pseudogene. The length of the CDR3 is 13 residues.

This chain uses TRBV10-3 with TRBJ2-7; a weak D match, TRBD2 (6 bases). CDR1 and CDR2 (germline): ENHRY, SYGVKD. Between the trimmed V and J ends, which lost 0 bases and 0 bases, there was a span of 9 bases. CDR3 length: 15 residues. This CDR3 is CAISESGGNSYEQYF. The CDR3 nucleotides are TGTGCCATCAGTGAGTCTGGCGGGAACTCCTACGAGCAGTACTTC.

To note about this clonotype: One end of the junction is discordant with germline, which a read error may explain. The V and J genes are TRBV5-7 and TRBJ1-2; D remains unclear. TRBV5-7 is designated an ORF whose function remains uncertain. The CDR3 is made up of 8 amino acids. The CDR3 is CASSLGDF. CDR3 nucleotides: TGTGCCAGCAGCTTGGGGGACTTC.

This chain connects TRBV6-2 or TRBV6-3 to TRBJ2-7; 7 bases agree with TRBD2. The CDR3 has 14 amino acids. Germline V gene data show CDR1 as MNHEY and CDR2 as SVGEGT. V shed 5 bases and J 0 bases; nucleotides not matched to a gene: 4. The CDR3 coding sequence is TGTGCCAGCAGTCCCGGGACTAACTCCTACGAGCAGTACTTC. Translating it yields CASSPGTNSYEQYF.

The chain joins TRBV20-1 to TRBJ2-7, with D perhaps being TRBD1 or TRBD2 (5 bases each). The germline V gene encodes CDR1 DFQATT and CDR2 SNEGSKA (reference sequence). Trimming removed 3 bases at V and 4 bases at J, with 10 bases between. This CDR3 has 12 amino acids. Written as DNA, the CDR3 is TGCAGTGCTAGTTGGGGGTCATACGAGCAGTACTTC. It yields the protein CSASWGSYEQYF.

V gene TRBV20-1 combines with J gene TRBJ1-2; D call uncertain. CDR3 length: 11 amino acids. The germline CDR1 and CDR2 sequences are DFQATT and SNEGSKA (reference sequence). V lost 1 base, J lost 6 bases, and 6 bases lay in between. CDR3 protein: CSARGSDGYTF. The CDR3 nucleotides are TGCAGTGCTAGAGGGTCGGATGGCTACACCTTC.

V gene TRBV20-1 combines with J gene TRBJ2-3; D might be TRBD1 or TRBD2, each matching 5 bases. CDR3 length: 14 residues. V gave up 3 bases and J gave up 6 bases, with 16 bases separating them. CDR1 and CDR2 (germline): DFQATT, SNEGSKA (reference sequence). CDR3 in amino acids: CSASWAGSGDTQYF. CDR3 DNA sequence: TGCAGTGCTAGTTGGGCAGGGAGTGGTGATACGCAGTATTTT.

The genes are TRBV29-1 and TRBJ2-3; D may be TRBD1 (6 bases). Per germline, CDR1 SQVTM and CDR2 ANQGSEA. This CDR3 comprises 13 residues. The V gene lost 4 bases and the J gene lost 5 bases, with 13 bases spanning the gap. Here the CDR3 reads CSVVAGAGDTQYF. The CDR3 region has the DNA TGCAGCGTTGTGGCAGGGGCAGGAGATACGCAGTATTTT.

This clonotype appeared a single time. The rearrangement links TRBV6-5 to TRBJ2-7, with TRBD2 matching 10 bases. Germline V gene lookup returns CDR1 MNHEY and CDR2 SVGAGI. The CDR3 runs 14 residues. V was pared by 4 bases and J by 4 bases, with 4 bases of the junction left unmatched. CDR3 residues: CASSSGTSAYEQYF. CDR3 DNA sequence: TGTGCCAGCAGTTCCGGGACTAGCGCGTACGAGCAGTACTTC.

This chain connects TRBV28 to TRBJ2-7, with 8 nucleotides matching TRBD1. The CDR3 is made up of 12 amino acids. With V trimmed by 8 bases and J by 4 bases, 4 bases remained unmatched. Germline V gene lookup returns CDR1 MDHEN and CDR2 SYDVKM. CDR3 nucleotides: TGTGCCAGCCATACAGGGGGGTACGAGCAGTACTTC. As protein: CASHTGGYEQYF.

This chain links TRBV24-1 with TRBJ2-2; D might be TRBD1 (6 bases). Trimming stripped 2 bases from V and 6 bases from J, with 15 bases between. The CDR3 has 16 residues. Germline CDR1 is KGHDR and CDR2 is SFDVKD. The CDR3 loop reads CATSDSRQQGPGELFF. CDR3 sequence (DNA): TGTGCCACCAGTGATTCACGACAACAGGGTCCCGGGGAGCTGTTTTTT.

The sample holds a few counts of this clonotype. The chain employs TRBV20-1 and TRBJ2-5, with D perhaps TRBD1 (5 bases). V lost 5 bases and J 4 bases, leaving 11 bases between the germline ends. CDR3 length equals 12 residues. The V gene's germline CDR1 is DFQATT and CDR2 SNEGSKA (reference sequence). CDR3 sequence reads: CSADAGLETQYF. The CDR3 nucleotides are TGCAGTGCTGACGCAGGGTTAGAGACCCAGTACTTC.

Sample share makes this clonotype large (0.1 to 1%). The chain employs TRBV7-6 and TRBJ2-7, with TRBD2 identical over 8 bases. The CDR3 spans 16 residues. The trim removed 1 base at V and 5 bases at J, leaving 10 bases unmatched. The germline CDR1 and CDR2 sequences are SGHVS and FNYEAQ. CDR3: CASSLEETSGPDEQYF. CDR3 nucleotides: TGTGCCAGCAGCTTAGAAGAAACTAGCGGACCAGACGAGCAGTACTTC.

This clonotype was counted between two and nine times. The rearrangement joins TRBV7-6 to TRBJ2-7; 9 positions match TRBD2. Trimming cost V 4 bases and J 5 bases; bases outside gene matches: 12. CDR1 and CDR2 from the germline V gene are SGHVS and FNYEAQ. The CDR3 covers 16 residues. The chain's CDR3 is CASSSDWREGSDEQYF. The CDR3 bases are TGTGCCAGCAGCTCTGACTGGCGGGAGGGCTCGGACGAGCAGTACTTC. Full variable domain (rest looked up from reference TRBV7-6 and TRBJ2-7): GAGVSQSPRYKVTKRGQDVALRCDPISGHVSLYWYRQALGQGPEFLTYFNYEAQQDKSGLPNDRFSAERPEGSISTLTIQRTEQRDSAMYRCASSSDWREGSDEQYFGPGTRLTVT.

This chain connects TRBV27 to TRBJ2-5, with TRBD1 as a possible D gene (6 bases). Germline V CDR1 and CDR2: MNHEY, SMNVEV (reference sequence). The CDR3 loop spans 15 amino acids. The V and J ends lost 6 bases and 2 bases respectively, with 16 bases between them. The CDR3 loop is CASSKQGATQETQYF. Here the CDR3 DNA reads TGTGCCAGCAGCAAACAGGGAGCGACTCAAGAGACCCAGTACTTC.

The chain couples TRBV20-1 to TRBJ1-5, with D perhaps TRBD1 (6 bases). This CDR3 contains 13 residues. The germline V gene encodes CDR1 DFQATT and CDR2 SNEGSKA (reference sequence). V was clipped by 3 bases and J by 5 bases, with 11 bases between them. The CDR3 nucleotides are TGCAGTGCTAGCAACAGGGCGGATCAGCCCCAGCATTTT. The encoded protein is CSASNRADQPQHF.

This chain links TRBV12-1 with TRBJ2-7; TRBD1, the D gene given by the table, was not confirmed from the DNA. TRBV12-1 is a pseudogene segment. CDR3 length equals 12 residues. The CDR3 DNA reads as TGTGCCAGCAGCTTAAGGCGCCACGAGCAGTACTTC. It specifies CASSLRRHEQYF.

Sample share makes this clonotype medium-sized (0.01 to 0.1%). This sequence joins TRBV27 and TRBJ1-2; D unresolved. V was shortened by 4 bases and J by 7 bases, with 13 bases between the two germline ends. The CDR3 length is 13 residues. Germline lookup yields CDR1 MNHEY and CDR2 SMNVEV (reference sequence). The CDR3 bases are TGTGCCAGCAGTTCGGGCGGATCAGGTGGCTACACCTTC. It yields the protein CASSSGGSGGYTF.

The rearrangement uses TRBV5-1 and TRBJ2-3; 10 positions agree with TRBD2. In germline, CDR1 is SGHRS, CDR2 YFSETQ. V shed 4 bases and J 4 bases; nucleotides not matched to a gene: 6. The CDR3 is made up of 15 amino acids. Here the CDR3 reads CASSLGLASPDTQYF. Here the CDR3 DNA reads TGCGCCAGCAGCCTGGGACTAGCGAGCCCAGATACGCAGTATTTT.